This TCR beta chain was captured in a study of CD8+CD57+ T cells in acquired aplastic anemia. As for the study in general: Isolated CD4+ and CD8+ cells, once sorted, yielded DNA averaging roughly 3.2 ug. Study results and limitations: Patients shared about 30 CD8+ CDR3 sequences with controls. Controls and patients did not differ significantly in CD8+ Simpson's diversity.

In patients chosen for sequencing, flow cytometry had shown CD8+CD57+ cell expansion. CDR3 and TCR beta VDJ profiling relied on genomic DNA as the template. TCRdb passed the reads through MiXCR, listing each CDR3 protein once. The sample includes under 500,000 distinct CDR3 sequences, under 40% of them seen just once. As concerns this clonotype: Its specificity is unknown.

The ends lost 9 bases at V and 4 bases at J; junction bases unmatched: 11. Germline V gene lookup returns CDR1 LNHDA and CDR2 SQIVND (reference sequence). The CDR3 runs 15 residues. The material sequenced was sorted CD4+, CD8+, or CD8+CD57+ T cells (not recorded which) from PBMCs. The chain carries TRBV19 and TRBJ1-5; TRBD1 matches 8 bases. This receptor was obtained from a human donor with aplastic anemia. The CDR3 spells CASSPQNRGNQPQHF. The CDR3, as DNA: TGTGCCAGCTCTCCGCAGAACAGGGGGAATCAGCCCCAGCATTTT. Supplemented by reference TRBV19 and TRBJ1-5, the full variable domain reads DGGITQSPKYLFRKEGQNVTLSCEQNLNHDAMYWYRQDPGQGLRLIYYSQIVNDFQKGDIAEGYSVSREKKESFPLTVTSAQKNPTAFYLCASSPQNRGNQPQHFGDGTRLSIL.